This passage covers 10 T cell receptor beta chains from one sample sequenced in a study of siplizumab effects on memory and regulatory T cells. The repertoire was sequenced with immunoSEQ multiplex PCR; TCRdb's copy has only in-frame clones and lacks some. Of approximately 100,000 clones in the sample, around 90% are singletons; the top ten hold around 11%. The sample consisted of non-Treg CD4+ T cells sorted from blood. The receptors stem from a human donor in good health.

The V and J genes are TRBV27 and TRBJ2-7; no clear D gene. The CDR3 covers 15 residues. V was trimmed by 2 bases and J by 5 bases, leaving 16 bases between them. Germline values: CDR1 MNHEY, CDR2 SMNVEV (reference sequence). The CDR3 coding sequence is TGTGCCAGCAGTTTAGCCCGGACGAGGAGCGACGAGCAGTACTTC. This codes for CASSLARTRSDEQYF.

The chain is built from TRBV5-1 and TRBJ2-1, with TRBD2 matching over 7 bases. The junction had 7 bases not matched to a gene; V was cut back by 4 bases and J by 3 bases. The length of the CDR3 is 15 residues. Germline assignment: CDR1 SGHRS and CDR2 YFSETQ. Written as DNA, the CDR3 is TGCGCCAGCAGCCCGGAAGCGGGATTCTACAATGAGCAGTTCTTC. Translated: CASSPEAGFYNEQFF.

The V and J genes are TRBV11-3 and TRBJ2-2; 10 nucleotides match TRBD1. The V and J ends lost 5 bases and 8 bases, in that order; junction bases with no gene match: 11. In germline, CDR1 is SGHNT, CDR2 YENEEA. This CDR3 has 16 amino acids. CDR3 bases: TGTGCCAGCAGCCCCCCGGGACAGGGGAATGTGGGGGAGCTGTTTTTT. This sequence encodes CASSPPGQGNVGELFF.

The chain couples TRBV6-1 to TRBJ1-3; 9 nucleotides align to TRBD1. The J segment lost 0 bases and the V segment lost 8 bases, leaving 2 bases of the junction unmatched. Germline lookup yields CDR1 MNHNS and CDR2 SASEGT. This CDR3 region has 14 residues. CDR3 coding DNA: TGTGCCAGCGGGACAGGGAGCTCTGGAAACACCATATATTTT. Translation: CASGTGSSGNTIYF.

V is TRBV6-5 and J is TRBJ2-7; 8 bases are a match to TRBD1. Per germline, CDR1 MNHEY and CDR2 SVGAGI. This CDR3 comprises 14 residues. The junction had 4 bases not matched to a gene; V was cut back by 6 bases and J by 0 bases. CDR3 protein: CASRGTGFSYEQYF. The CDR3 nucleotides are TGTGCCAGCAGAGGGACAGGCTTCTCCTACGAGCAGTACTTC.

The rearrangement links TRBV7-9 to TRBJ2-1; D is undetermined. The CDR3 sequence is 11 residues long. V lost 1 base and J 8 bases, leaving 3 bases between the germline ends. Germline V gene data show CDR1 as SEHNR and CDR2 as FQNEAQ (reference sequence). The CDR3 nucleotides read TGTGCCAGCAGCTTAGTCTATGAGCAGTTCTTC. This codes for CASSLVYEQFF.

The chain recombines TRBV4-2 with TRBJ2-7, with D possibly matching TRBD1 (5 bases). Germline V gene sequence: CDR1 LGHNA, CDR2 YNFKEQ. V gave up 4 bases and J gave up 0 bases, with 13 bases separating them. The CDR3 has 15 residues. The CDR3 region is CASSLTQVRSYEQYF. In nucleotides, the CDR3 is TGTGCCAGCAGCCTGACACAGGTCCGCTCCTACGAGCAGTACTTC.

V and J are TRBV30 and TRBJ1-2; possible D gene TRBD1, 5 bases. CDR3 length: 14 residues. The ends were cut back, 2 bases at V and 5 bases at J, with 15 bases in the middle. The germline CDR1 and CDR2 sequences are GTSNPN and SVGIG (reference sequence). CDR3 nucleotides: TGTGCCTGGAGTACGAGACAGTTAACTTATGGCTACACCTTC. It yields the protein CAWSTRQLTYGYTF.

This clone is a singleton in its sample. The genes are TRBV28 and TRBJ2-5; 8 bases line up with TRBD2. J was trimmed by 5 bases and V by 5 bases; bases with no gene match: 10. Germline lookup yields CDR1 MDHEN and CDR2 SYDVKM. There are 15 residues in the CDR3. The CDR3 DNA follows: TGTGCCAGCAGTCCCTTCAGCGGGAGATTTGAGACCCAGTACTTC. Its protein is CASSPFSGRFETQYF.

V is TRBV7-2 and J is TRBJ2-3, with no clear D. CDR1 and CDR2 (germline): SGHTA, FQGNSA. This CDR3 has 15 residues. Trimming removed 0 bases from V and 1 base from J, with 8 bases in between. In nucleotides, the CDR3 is TGTGCCAGCAGCTTAGCTGGCGACCGCACAGATACGCAGTATTTT. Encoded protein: CASSLAGDRTDTQYF. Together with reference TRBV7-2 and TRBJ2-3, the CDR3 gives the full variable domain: GAGVSQSPSNKVTEKGKDVELRCDPISGHTALYWYRQSLGQGLEFLIYFQGNSAPDKSGLPSDRFSAERTGGSVSTLTIQRTQQEDSAVYLCASSLAGDRTDTQYFGPGTRLTVL.